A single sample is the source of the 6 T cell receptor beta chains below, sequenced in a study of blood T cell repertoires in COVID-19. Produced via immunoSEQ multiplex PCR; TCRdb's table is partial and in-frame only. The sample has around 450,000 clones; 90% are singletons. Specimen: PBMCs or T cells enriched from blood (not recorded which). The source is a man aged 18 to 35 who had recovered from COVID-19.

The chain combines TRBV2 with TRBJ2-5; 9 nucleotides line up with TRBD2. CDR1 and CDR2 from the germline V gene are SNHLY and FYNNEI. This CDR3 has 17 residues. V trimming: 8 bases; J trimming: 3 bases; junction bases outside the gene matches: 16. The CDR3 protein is CASSGLGWASGEETQYF. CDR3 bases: TGTGCCAGCTCGGGTTTAGGGTGGGCTAGCGGGGAAGAGACCCAGTACTTC. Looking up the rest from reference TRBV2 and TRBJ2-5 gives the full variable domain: EPEVTQTPSHQVTQMGQEVILRCVPISNHLYFYWYRQILGQKVEFLVSFYNNEISEKSEIFDDQFSVERPDGSNFTLKIRSTKLEDSAMYFCASSGLGWASGEETQYFGPGTRLLVL.

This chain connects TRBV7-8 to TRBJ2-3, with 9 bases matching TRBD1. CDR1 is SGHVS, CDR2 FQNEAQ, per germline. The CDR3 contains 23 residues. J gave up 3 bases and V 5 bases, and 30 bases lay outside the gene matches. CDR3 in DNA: TGTGCCAGCAGCCCCCACAGGGGGCCTAAAACTAGCGATCTTCCCCCCCGGACAGATACGCAGTATTTT. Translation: CASSPHRGPKTSDLPPRTDTQYF.

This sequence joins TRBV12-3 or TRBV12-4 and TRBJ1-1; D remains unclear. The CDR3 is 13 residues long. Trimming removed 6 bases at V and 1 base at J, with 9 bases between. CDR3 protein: CASSYTGNTEAFF. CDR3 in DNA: TGTGCCAGCAGCTACACGGGGAACACTGAAGCTTTCTTT.

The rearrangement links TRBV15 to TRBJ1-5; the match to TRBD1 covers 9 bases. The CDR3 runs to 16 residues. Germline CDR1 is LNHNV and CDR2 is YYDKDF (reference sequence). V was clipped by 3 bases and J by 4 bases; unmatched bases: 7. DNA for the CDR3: TGTGCCACCAGCAGGGGCGGACAGGGGAAAAATCAGCCCCAGCATTTT. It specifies CATSRGGQGKNQPQHF.

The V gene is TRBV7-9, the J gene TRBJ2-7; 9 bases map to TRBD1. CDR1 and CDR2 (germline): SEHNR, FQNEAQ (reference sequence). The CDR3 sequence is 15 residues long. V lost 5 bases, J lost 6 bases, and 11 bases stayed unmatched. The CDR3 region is CASSPGPGQGLEQYF. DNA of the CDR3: TGTGCCAGCAGCCCAGGTCCGGGACAGGGACTCGAGCAGTACTTC. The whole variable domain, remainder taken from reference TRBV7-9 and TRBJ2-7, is DTGVSQNPRHKITKRGQNVTFRCDPISEHNRLYWYRQTLGQGPEFLTYFQNEAQLEKSRLLSDRFSAERPKGSFSTLEIQRTEQGDSAMYLCASSPGPGQGLEQYFGPGTRLTVT.

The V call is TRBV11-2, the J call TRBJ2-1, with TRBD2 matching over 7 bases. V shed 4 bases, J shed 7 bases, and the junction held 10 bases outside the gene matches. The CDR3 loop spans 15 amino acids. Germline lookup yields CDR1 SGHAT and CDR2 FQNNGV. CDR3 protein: CASSSPGRQGNEQFF. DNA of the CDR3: TGTGCCAGCAGCTCTCCCGGGAGGCAAGGGAATGAGCAGTTCTTC. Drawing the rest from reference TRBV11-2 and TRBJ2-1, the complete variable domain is EAGVAQSPRYKIIEKRQSVAFWCNPISGHATLYWYQQILGQGPKLLIQFQNNGVVDDSQLPKDRFSAERLKGVDSTLKIQPAKLEDSAVYLCASSSPGRQGNEQFFGPGTRLTVL.